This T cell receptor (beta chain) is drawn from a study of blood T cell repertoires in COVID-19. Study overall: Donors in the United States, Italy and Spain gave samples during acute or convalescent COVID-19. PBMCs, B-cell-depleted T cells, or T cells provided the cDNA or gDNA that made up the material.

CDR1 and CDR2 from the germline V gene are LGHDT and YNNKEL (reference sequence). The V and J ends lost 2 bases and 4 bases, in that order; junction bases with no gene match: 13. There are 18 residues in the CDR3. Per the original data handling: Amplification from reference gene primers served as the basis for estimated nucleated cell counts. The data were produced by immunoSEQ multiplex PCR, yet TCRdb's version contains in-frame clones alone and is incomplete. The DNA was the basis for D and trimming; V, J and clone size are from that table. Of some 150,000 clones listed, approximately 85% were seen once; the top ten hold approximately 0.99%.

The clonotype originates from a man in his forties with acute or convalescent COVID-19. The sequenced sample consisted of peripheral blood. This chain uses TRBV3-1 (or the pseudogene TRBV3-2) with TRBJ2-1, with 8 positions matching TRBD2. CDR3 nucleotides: TGTGCCAGCAGCCAAAGTGGATTGCGCGGGGGGCATTACAATGAGCAGTTCTTC. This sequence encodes CASSQSGLRGGHYNEQFF.